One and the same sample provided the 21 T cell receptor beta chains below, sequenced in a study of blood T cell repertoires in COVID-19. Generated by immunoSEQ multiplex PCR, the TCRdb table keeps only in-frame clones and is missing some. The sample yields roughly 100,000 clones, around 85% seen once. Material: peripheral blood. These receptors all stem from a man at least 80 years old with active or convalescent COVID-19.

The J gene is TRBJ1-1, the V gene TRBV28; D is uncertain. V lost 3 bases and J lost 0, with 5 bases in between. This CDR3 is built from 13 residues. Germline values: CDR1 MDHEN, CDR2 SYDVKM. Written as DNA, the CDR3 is TGTGCCAGCAGTTTGTACTTGAACACTGAAGCTTTCTTT. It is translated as CASSLYLNTEAFF.

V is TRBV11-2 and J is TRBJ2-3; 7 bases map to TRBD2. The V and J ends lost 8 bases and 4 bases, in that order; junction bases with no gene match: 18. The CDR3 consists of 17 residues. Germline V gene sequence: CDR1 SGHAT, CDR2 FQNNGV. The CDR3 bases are TGTGCCAGCGCTAAGGCCCCGCTAGCGGCTTCTCCAGATACGCAGTATTTT. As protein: CASAKAPLAASPDTQYF.

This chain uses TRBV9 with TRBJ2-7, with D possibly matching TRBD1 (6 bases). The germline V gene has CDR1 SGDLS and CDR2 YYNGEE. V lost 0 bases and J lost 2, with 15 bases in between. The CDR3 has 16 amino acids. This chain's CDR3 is CASSVATGGSTYEQYF. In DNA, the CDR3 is TGTGCCAGCAGCGTAGCTACTGGGGGCTCGACCTACGAGCAGTACTTC.

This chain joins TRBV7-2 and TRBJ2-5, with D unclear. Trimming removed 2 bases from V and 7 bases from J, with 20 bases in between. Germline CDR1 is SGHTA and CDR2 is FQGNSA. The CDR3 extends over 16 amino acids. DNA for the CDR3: TGTGCCAGCAGCTTATACGGCCCCCCGAGGAGTACGACCCAGTACTTC. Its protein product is CASSLYGPPRSTTQYF.

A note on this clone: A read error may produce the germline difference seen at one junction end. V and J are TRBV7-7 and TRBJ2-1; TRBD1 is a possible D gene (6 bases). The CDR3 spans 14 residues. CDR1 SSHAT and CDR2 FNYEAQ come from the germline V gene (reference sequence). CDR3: CASSHQTGSNEQFF. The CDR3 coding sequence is TGTGCTAGCAGCCACCAGACAGGTTCCAATGAGCAGTTCTTC. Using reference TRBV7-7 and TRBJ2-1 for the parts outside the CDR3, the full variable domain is GAGVSQSPRYKVTKRGQDVTLRCDPISSHATLYWYQQALGQGPEFLTYFNYEAQPDKSGLPSDRFSAERPEGSISTLTIQRTEQRDSAMYRCASSHQTGSNEQFFGPGTRLTVL.

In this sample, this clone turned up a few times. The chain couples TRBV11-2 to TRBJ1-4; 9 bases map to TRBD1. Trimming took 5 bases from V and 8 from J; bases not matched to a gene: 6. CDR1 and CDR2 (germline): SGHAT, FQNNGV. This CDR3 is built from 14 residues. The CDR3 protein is CASSRRDRDEKLFF. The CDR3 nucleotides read TGTGCCAGCAGCCGGCGGGACAGGGACGAAAAACTGTTTTTT.

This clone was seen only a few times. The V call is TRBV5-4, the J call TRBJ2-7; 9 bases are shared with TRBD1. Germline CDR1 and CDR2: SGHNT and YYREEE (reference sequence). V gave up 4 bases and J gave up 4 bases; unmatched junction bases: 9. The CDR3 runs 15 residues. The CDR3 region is CASSPGQGRHYEQYF. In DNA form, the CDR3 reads TGTGCCAGCAGCCCGGGACAGGGCAGGCATTACGAGCAGTACTTC.

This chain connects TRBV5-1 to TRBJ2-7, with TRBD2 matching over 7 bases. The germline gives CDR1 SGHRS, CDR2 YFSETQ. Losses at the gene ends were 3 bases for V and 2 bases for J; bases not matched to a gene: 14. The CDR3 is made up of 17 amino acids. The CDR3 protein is CASSSLRSGATTYEQYF. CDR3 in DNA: TGCGCCAGCAGCTCACTCCGGAGCGGGGCCACCACCTACGAGCAGTACTTC.

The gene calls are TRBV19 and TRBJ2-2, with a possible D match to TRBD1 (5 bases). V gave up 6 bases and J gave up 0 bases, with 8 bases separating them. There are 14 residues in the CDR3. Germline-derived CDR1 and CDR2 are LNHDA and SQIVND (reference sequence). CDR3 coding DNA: TGTGCCAGTAGCCAGGGCTCGAACACCGGGGAGCTGTTTTTT. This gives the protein CASSQGSNTGELFF.

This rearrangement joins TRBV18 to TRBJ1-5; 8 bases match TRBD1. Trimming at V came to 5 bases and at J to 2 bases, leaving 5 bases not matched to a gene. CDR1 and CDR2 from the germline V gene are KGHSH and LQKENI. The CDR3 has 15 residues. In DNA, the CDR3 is TGTGCCAGCTCAGTGGACAGGGCTGGCAATCAGCCCCAGCATTTT. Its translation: CASSVDRAGNQPQHF.

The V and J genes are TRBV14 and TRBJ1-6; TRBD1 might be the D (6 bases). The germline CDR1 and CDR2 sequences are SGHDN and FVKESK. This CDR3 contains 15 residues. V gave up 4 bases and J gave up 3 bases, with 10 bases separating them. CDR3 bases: TGTGCCAGCAGCCGACGACAGGACTATAATTCACCCCTCCACTTT. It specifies CASSRRQDYNSPLHF.

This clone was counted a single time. The CDR3 DNA sequence: TGTGCCAGCAGCTTGGCCGAGGGAATAGCCAAAAACATTCAGTACTTC. Its translation: CASSLAEGIAKNIQYF. The rearrangement uses TRBV7-8 and TRBJ2-4, with D perhaps matching TRBD2 (5 bases). The CDR3 totals 16 residues. V gave up 3 bases and J gave up 0 bases, with 12 bases separating them. Germline-derived CDR1 and CDR2 are SGHVS and FQNEAQ. The whole variable domain, remainder taken from reference TRBV7-8 and TRBJ2-4, is GAGVSQSPRYKVAKRGQDVALRCDPISGHVSLFWYQQALGQGPEFLTYFQNEAQLDKSGLPSDRFFAERPEGSVSTLKIQRTQQEDSAVYLCASSLAEGIAKNIQYFGAGTRLSVL.

The CDR3 nucleotides read TGTGCCAGCAGCCGACCGGGGGTCAACTATGGCTACACCTTC. Protein product: CASSRPGVNYGYTF. This chain joins TRBV5-6 and TRBJ1-2, with D possibly matching TRBD1 (5 bases). Trimming stripped 4 bases from V and 2 bases from J, with 12 bases between. This CDR3 contains 14 residues. Germline assignment: CDR1 SGHDT and CDR2 YYEEEE.

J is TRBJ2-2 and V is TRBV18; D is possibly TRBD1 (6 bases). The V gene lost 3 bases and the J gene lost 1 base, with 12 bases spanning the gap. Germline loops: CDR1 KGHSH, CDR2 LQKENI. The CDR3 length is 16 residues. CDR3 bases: TGTGCCAGCTCACCGGGGGCAGGGGTGAACACCGGGGAGCTGTTTTTT. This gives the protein CASSPGAGVNTGELFF.

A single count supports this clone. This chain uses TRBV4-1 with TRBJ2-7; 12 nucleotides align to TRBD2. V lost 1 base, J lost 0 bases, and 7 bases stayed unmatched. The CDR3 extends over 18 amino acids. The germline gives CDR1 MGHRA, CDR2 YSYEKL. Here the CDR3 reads CASSQALAGGLFSYEQYF. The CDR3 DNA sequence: TGCGCCAGCAGCCAAGCACTAGCGGGGGGACTATTCTCCTACGAGCAGTACTTC.

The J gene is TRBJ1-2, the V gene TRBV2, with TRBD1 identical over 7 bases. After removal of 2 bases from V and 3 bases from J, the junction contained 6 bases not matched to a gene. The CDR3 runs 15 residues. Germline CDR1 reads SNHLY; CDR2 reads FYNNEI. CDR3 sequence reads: CASSEPDRADYGYTF. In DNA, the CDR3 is TGTGCCAGCAGTGAACCAGACAGGGCGGACTATGGCTACACCTTC.

In DNA form, the CDR3 reads TGTGCCAGCAGCTCCCCCCAGGGCGAGCAGTACTTC. As protein: CASSSPQGEQYF. V gene TRBV5-5 combines with J gene TRBJ2-7; tentative D call: TRBD1 (5 bases). The germline CDR1 and CDR2 sequences are SGHKS and YYEKEE (reference sequence). V was trimmed by 3 bases and J by 6 bases, leaving 10 bases between them. This CDR3 region has 12 residues.

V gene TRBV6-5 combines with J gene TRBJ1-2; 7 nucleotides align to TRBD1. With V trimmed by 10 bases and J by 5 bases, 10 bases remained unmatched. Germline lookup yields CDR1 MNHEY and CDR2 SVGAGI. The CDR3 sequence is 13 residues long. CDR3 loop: CATGNRGLYGYTF. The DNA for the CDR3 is TGTGCCACAGGAAACAGGGGATTGTATGGCTACACCTTC.

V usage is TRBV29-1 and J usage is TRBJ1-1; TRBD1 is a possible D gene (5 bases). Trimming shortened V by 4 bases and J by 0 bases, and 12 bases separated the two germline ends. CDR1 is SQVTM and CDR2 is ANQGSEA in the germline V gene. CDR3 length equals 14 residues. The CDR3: CSVVEGAMNTEAFF. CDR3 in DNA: TGCAGCGTTGTGGAAGGGGCTATGAACACTGAAGCTTTCTTT.

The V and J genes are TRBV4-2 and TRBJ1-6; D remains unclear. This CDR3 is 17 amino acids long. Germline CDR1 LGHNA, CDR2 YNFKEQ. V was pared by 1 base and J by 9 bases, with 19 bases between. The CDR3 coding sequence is TGTGCCAGCAGCCAAGCCACCGAAACGGCATCAGGTTCACCCCTCCACTTT. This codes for CASSQATETASGSPLHF.

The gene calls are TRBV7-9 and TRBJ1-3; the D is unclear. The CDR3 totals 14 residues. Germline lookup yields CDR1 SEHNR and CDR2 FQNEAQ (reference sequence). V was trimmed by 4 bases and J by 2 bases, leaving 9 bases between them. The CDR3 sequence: CASSWRLAGNTIYF. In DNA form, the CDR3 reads TGTGCCAGCAGCTGGCGCCTAGCTGGAAACACCATATATTTT.